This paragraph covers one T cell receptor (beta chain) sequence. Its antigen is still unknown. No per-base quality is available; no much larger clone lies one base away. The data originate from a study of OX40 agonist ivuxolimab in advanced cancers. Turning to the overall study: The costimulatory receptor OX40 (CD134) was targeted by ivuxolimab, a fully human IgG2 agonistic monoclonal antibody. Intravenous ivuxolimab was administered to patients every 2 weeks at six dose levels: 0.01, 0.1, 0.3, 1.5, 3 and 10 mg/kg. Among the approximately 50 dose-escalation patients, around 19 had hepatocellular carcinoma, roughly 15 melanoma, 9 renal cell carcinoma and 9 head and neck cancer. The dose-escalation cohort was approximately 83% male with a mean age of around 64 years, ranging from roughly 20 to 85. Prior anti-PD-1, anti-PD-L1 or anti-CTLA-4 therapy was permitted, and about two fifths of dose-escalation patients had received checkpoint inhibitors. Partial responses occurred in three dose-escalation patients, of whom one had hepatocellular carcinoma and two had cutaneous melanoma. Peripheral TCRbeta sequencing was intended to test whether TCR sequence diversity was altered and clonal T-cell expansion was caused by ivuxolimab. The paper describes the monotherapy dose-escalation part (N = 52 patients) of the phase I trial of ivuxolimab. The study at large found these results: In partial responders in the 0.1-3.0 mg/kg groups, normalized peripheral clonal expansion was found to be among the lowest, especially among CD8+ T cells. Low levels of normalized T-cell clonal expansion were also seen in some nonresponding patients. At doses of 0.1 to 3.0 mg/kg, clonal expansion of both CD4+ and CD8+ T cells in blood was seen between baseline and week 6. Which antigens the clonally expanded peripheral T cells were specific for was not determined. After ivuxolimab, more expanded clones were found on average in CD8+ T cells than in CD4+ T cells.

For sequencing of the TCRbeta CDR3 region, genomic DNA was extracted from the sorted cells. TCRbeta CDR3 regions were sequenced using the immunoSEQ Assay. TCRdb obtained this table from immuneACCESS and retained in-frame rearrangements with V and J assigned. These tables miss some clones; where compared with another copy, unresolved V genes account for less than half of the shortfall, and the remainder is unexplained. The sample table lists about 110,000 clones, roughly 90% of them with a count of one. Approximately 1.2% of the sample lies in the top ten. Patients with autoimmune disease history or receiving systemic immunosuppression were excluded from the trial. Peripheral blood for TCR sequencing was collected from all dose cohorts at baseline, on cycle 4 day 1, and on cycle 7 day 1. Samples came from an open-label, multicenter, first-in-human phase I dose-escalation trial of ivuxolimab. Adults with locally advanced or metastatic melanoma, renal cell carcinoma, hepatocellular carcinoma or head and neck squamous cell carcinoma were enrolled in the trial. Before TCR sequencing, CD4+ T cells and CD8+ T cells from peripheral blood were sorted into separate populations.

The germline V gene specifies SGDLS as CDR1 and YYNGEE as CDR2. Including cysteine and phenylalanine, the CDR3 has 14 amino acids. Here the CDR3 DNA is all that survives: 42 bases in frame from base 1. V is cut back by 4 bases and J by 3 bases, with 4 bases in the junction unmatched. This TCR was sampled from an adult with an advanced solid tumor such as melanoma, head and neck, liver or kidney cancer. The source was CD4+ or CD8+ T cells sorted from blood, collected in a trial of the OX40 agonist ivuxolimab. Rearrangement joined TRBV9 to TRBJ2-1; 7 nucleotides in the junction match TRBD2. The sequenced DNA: TGTGCCAGCAGCCCCTGGGACTACTACAATGAGCAGTTCTTC. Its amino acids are CASSPWDYYNEQFF.